The 14 T cell receptor beta chains listed next were all sequenced from one sample in a study of T-cell reconstitution after alpha-beta-depleted transplantation in children (dated by TCRdb to the mid-2010s). Libraries were prepared through PCR. The instrument given in TCRdb is Illumina HiSeq 2500. TCR library preparation used molecular barcoding, with unique molecular identifiers applied to normalize quantification of the TCRbeta repertoire. Clones were called with MiXCR by TCRdb after fastp trimmed the public reads at Q25, and only in-frame beta chains were retained. Every distinct CDR3 protein forms one entry, paired with its most common genes and DNA. The sample includes some 830,000 distinct CDR3 sequences, with approximately 15% observed a single time. The ten biggest clones cover 5% of the sample. Reading the label with the study, this specimen's treatment or condition is: allogeneic hematopoietic cell transplantation with graft depleted of TCRalphabeta T cells and CD19 B cells.

Sequencing was performed on PBMCs, mostly from graft donor cells, taken 360 days after TCRalphabeta/CD19-depleted stem cell transplant. The receptors derive from a male patient younger than 18 who had a stem cell transplant for acute lymphoblastic leukemia, so the T cells may come from the graft donor.

The CDR3: CSAHTSGSLETQYF. CDR3 DNA sequence: TGCAGTGCGCATACTAGCGGGAGTTTAGAGACCCAGTACTTC. V is TRBV20-1 and J is TRBJ2-5; 11 bases align to TRBD2. The CDR3 is 14 residues long. V trimming: 6 bases; J trimming: 4 bases; junction bases outside the gene matches: 7. CDR1 is DFQATT and CDR2 is SNEGSKA in the germline V gene (reference sequence).

In its sample, this clonotype was seen a few times. J is TRBJ1-2 and V is TRBV6-1; 9 bases match TRBD1. Germline V gene data show CDR1 as MNHNS and CDR2 as SASEGT. V lost 6 bases to trimming and J lost 0 bases; unmatched junction nucleotides: 5. The CDR3 runs 15 residues. The CDR3, as DNA: TGTGCCAGCAGCGCGGACAGGGGATCTAACTATGGCTACACCTTC. Its translation is CASSADRGSNYGYTF.

CDR3 DNA sequence: TGTGCCAGCTCACCGGTGGTCGAGACCCAGTACTTC. This codes for CASSPVVETQYF. This chain links TRBV18 with TRBJ2-5; D gene uncertain. Germline assignment: CDR1 KGHSH and CDR2 LQKENI. V shed 3 bases and J shed 5 bases, with 7 bases lying between them. This CDR3 has 12 residues. Supplemented by reference TRBV18 and TRBJ2-5, the full variable domain reads NAGVMQNPRHLVRRRGQEARLRCSPMKGHSHVYWYRQLPEEGLKFMVYLQKENIIDESGMPKERFSAEFPKEGPSILRIQQVVRGDSAAYFCASSPVVETQYFGPGTRLLVL.

The rearrangement joins TRBV5-1 to TRBJ2-6, with D maybe TRBD2 (5 bases). The CDR3 contains 13 residues. V lost 0 bases to trimming and J lost 8 bases, with 6 bases between them. Germline V CDR1 and CDR2: SGHRS, YFSETQ. The CDR3 is CASSLAGTNVLTF. The CDR3 bases are TGCGCCAGCAGCTTGGCCGGGACCAACGTCCTGACTTTC.

This clonotype has just a few counts. The chain combines TRBV7-2 with TRBJ2-1, with TRBD2 as a possible D gene (6 bases). With 0 bases removed from V and 4 bases from J, the gap between germline ends came to 16 bases. Germline V gene data show CDR1 as SGHTA and CDR2 as FQGNSA. This CDR3 region has 17 residues. The CDR3 is CASSLARAGLTYNEQFF. In nucleotides, the CDR3 is TGTGCCAGCAGCTTAGCGCGCGCGGGACTGACGTACAATGAGCAGTTCTTC.

The J gene is TRBJ2-5, the V gene TRBV24-1; TRBD2 matches at 10 bases. The CDR3 spans 16 residues. Trimming took 0 bases from V and 2 from J; bases not matched to a gene: 2. Looked up from germline, CDR1 is KGHDR and CDR2 is SFDVKD. CDR3 sequence reads: CATSDLDSGRQETQYF. In nucleotides, the CDR3 is TGTGCCACCAGTGATTTGGATAGCGGGAGGCAAGAGACCCAGTACTTC.

In this sample, this clonotype turned up many times. Here the CDR3 reads CASSMAGTGATEAFF. The DNA for the CDR3 is TGTGCCAGCAGCATGGCAGGGACAGGGGCCACTGAAGCTTTCTTT. The chain combines TRBV9 with TRBJ1-1, with 10 bases identical to TRBD1. This CDR3 has 15 amino acids. Germline CDR1 and CDR2: SGDLS and YYNGEE. V gave up 4 bases and J gave up 4 bases; unmatched junction bases: 7.

This clonotype came up once. The chain recombines TRBV5-1 with TRBJ2-7; no definite D call. From germline, CDR1 is SGHRS and CDR2 YFSETQ. V shed 0 bases and J shed 6 bases, with 10 bases lying between them. CDR3 size: 13 residues. The CDR3 DNA sequence: TGCGCCAGCAGCTTGGACAGAATTGGCGAGCAGTACTTC. Amino acids: CASSLDRIGEQYF.

This clonotype was recorded at least ten times. This sequence joins TRBV10-3 and TRBJ2-7; D is perhaps TRBD1 (6 bases). CDR1 and CDR2 (germline): ENHRY, SYGVKD. The CDR3 consists of 14 residues. V gave up 10 bases and J gave up 3 bases, with 19 bases separating them. CDR3 protein: CATENVDRSYEQYF. CDR3 bases: TGTGCCACTGAGAACGTAGACAGGAGCTACGAGCAGTACTTC.

This clonotype was seen a few times. A much larger clonotype is one base distant, so this may be a read error. The chain has TRBV7-8 and TRBJ2-3; 7 bases fit TRBD2. CDR1 SGHVS and CDR2 FQNEAQ come from the germline V gene. The CDR3 runs 14 residues. The V gene end was trimmed by 5 bases and the J gene end by 2 bases; junction bases not matched to a gene: 4. CDR3 residues: CASSAGTNTDTQYF. In nucleotides, the CDR3 is TGTGCCAGCAGCGCCGGGACTAACACAGATACGCAGTATTTT.

The chain uses TRBV5-1 and TRBJ2-1; 12 nucleotides agree with TRBD2. Germline-derived CDR1 and CDR2 are SGHRS and YFSETQ. With V trimmed by 7 bases and J by 5 bases, 7 bases remained unmatched. This CDR3 has 15 amino acids. The CDR3 DNA follows: TGCGCCAGCGCCCGACTAGCGGGAGACCACAATGAGCAGTTCTTC. It is translated as CASARLAGDHNEQFF.

CDR3 bases: TGTGCCACCAGTGGAGTGGCGGGGCCGAACACCGGGGAGCTGTTTTTT. This sequence encodes CATSGVAGPNTGELFF. The rearrangement links TRBV24-1 to TRBJ2-2; a weak D match, TRBD2 (6 bases). CDR3 length: 16 residues. V gave up 5 bases and J gave up 0 bases, with 12 bases separating them. The V gene's germline CDR1 is KGHDR and CDR2 SFDVKD.

This rearrangement joins TRBV18 to TRBJ2-1; no firm D call. Germline assignment: CDR1 KGHSH and CDR2 LQKENI. Trimming took 2 bases from V and 0 from J, leaving 11 bases between them. The CDR3 sequence is 16 residues long. In nucleotides, the CDR3 is TGTGCCAGCTCACCAATTTTGGGAAGCTCCTACAATGAGCAGTTCTTC. Encoded protein: CASSPILGSSYNEQFF.

The chain combines TRBV3-1 with TRBJ1-4, with D maybe TRBD1 (5 bases). The germline V gene has CDR1 LGHDT and CDR2 YNNKEL (reference sequence). The CDR3 runs to 15 residues. V was clipped by 9 bases and J by 0 bases, with 14 bases between them. CDR3 DNA sequence: TGTGCCAGTCTACAATCCAGGGCAACTAATGAAAAACTGTTTTTT. Translation: CASLQSRATNEKLFF.